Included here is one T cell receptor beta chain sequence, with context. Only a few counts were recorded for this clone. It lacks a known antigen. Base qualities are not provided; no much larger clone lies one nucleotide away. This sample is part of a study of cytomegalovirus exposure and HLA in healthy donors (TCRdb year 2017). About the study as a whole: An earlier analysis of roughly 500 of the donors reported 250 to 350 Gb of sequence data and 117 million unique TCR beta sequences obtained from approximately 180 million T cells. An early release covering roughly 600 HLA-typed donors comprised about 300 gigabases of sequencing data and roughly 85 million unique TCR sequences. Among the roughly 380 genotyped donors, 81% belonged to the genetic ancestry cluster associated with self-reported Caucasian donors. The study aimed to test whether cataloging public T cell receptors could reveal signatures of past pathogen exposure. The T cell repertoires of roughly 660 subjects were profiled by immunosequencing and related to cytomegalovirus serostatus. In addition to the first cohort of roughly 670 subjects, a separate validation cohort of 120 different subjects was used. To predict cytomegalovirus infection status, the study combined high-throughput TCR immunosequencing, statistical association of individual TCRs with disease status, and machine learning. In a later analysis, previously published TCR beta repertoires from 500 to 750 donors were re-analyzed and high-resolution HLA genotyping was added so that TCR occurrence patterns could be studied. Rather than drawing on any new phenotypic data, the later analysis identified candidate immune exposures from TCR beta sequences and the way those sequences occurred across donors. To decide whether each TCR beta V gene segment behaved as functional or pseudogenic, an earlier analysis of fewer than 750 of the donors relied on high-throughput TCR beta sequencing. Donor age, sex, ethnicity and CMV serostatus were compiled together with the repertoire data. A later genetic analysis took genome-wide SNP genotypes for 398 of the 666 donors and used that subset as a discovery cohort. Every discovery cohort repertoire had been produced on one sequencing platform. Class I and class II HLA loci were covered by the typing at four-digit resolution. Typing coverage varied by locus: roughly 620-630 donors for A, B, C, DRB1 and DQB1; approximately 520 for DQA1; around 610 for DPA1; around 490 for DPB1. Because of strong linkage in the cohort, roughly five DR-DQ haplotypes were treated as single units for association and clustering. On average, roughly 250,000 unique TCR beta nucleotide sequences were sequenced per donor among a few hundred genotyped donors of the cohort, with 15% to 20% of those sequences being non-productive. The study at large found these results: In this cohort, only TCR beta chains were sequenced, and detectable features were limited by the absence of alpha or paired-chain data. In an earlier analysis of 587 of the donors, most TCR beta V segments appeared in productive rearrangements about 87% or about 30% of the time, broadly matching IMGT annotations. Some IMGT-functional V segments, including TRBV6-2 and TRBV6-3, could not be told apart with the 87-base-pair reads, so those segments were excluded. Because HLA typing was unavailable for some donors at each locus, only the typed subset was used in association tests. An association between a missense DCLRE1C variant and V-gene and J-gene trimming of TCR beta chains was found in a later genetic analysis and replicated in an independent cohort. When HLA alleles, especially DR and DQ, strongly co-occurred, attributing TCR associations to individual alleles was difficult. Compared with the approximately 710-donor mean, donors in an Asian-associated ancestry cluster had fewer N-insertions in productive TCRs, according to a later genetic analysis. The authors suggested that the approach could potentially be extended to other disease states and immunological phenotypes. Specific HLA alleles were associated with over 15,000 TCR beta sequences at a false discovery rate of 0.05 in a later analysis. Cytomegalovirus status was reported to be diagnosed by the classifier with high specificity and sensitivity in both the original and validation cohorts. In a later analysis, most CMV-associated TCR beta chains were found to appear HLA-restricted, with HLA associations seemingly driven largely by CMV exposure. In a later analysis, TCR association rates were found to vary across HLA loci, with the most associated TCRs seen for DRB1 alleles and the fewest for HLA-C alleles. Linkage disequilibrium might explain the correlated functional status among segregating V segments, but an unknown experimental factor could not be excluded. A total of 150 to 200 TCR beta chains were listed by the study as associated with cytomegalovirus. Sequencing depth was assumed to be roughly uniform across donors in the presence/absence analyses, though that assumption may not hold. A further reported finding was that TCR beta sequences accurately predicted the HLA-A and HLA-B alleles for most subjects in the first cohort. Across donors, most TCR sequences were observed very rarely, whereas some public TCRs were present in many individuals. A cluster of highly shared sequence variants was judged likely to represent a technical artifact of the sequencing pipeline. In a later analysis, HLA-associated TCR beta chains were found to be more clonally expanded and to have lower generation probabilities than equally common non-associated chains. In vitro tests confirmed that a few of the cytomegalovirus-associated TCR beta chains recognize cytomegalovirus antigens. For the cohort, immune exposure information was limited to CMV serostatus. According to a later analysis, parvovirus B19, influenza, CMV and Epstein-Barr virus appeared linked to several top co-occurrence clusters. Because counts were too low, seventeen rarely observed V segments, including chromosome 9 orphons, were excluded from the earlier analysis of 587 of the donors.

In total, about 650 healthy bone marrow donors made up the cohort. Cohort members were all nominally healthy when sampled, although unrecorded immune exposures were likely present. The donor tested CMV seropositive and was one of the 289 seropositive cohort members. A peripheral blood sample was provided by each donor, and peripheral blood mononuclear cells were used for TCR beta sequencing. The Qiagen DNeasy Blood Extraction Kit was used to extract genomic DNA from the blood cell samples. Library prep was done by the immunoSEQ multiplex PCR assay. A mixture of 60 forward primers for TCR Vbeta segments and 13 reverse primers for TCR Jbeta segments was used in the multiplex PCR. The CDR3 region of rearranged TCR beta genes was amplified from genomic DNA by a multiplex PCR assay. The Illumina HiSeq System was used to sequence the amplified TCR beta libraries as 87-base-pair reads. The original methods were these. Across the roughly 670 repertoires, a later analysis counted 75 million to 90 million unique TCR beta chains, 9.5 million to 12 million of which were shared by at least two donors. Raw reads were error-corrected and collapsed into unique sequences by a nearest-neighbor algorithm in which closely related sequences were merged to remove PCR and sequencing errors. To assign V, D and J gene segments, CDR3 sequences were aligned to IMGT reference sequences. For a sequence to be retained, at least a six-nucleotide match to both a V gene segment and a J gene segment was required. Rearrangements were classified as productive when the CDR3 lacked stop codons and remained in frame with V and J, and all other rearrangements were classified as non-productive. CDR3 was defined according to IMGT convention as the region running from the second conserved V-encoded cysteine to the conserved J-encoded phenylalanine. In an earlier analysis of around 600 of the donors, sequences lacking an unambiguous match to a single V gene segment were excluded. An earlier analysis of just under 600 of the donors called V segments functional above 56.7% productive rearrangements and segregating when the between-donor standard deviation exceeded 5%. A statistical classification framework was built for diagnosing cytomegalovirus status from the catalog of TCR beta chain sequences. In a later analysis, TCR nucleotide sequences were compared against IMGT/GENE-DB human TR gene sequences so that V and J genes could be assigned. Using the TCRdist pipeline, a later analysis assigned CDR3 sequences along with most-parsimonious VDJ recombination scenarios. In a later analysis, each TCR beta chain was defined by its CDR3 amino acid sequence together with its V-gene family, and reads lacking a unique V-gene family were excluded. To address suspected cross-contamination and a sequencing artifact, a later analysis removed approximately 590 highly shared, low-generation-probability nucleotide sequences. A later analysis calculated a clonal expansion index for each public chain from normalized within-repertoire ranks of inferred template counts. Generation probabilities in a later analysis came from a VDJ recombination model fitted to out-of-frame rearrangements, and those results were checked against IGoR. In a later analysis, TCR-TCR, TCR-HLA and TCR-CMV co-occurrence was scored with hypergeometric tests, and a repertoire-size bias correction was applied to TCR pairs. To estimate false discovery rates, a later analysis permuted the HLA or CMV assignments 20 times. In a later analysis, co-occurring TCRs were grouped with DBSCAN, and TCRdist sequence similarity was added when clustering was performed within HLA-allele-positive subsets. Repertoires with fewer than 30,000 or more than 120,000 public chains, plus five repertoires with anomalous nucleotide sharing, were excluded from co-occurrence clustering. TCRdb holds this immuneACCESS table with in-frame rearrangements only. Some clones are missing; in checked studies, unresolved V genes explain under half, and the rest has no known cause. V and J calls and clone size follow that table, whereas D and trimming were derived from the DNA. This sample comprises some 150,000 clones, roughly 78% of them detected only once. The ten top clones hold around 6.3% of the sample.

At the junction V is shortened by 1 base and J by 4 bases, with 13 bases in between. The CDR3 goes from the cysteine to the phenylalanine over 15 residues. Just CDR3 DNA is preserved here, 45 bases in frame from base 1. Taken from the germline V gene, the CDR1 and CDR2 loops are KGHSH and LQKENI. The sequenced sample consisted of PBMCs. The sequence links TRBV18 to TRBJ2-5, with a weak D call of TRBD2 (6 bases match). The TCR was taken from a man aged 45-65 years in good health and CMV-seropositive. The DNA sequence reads TGTGCCAGCTCACCACGGATAGGAGGGCTAGAGACCCAGTACTTC. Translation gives CASSPRIGGLETQYF.